The 21 T cell receptor beta chains presented below share a single source sample, sequenced in a study of blood T cell repertoires in COVID-19. The method was immunoSEQ multiplex PCR; TCRdb's version includes in-frame clones alone and lacks a portion of them. The repertoire holds about 81,000 clones, with just over 85% as singletons. Sequencing input: peripheral blood. The receptors were gathered from an elderly woman with acute or convalescent COVID-19.

The chain joins TRBV4-2 to TRBJ2-7; 11 bases line up with TRBD2. Germline CDR1 and CDR2: LGHNA and YNFKEQ. CDR3 length: 15 amino acids. Germline trimming cut 0 bases from V and 4 bases from J; bases unmatched to any gene: 2. The CDR3 DNA is TGTGCCAGCAGCCAAGAGGCTAGCGGGAGGTACGAGCAGTACTTC. Protein sequence: CASSQEASGRYEQYF.

This clone was counted once. The CDR3 nucleotides read TGTGCCAGCACTCGGGCTCGACAGGGGGCGAACACTGAAGCTTTCTTT. Its translation: CASTRARQGANTEAFF. The chain combines TRBV2 with TRBJ1-1; 10 bases are shared with TRBD1. This CDR3 has 16 amino acids. With 7 bases clipped from V and 1 base from J, the junction kept 9 bases outside the gene matches. Germline CDR1 is SNHLY and CDR2 is FYNNEI. Complete variable domain (other parts from reference TRBV2 and TRBJ1-1): EPEVTQTPSHQVTQMGQEVILRCVPISNHLYFYWYRQILGQKVEFLVSFYNNEISEKSEIFDDQFSVERPDGSNFTLKIRSTKLEDSAMYFCASTRARQGANTEAFFGQGTRLTVV.

This clone came up once. The chain is built from TRBV2 and TRBJ1-1; 11 bases fit TRBD1. The junction had 4 bases not matched to a gene; V was cut back by 4 bases and J by 6 bases. CDR1 and CDR2 (germline): SNHLY, FYNNEI. The CDR3 sequence is 14 residues long. CDR3 DNA: TGTGCCAGCAGTGCGGACAGGGGGCTTCCTGAAGCTTTCTTT. It yields the protein CASSADRGLPEAFF.

DNA of the CDR3: TGTGCCAGCAGCCCCGGGGGAGACTATGGCTACACCTTC. Its translation is CASSPGGDYGYTF. This rearrangement joins TRBV7-3 to TRBJ1-2; D may be TRBD1 (5 bases). Looked up from germline, CDR1 is SGHTA and CDR2 is FQGTGA. V lost 5 bases, J lost 3 bases, and 10 bases lay in between. This CDR3 is built from 13 residues.

The rearrangement joins TRBV5-1 to TRBJ2-2, with D possibly matching TRBD1 (6 bases). Germline lookup yields CDR1 SGHRS and CDR2 YFSETQ. The CDR3 spans 18 residues. Trimming removed 0 bases from V and 6 bases from J, with 21 bases in between. This CDR3 reads CASSLDNPRIRGPGELFF. CDR3 in DNA: TGCGCCAGCAGCTTGGACAATCCCCGTATCAGGGGCCCCGGGGAGCTGTTTTTT. Combining the CDR3 with reference TRBV5-1 and TRBJ2-2 gives the whole variable domain KAGVTQTPRYLIKTRGQQVTLSCSPISGHRSVSWYQQTPGQGLQFLFEYFSETQRNKGNFPGRFSGRQFSNSRSEMNVSTLELGDSALYLCASSLDNPRIRGPGELFFGEGSRLTVL.

This clone has a handful of counts. The J gene is TRBJ2-3, the V gene TRBV29-1; 7 nucleotides line up with TRBD1. With 7 bases clipped from V and 2 bases from J, the junction kept 6 bases outside the gene matches. The length of the CDR3 is 13 residues. CDR1 is SQVTM, CDR2 ANQGSEA, per germline. CDR3 sequence: CSGRQGITDTQYF. The CDR3 bases are TGCAGCGGACGACAGGGAATCACAGATACGCAGTATTTT.

This clone was counted a few times. The chain combines TRBV7-2 with TRBJ2-1; D is unclear. The CDR3 covers 15 residues. V shed 2 bases and J shed 0 bases, with 8 bases lying between them. Germline V CDR1 and CDR2: SGHTA, FQGNSA. The CDR3 here is CASSLIQSSYNEQFF. The CDR3 DNA reads as TGTGCCAGCAGCTTAATACAGAGCTCCTACAATGAGCAGTTCTTC.

This chain connects TRBV11-3 to TRBJ2-1; 15 nucleotides match TRBD2. V gave up 4 bases and J gave up 7 bases; unmatched junction bases: 8. CDR3 length: 17 residues. From germline, CDR1 is SGHNT and CDR2 YENEEA. CDR3 loop: CASSSSPGTSGRNEQFF. In DNA form, the CDR3 reads TGTGCCAGCAGCTCCAGCCCCGGGACTAGCGGGAGGAATGAGCAGTTCTTC.

The V call is TRBV12-3 or TRBV12-4, the J call TRBJ2-7; D may be TRBD1 (5 bases). The CDR3 is 13 amino acids. The germline V and J ends were trimmed by 6 bases and 0 bases, with 9 bases remaining between them. The CDR3 sequence: CASSLQVSYEQYF. The CDR3 DNA follows: TGTGCCAGCAGCCTACAGGTCTCCTACGAGCAGTACTTC.

The genes are TRBV7-9 and TRBJ1-2, with D possibly TRBD1 on 5 matching bases. This CDR3 has 13 residues. Germline CDR1 SEHNR, CDR2 FQNEAQ (reference sequence). V was cut by 2 bases and J by 8 bases, with 12 bases left in between. The DNA of the CDR3 is TGTGCCAGCAGCTTACCAGGGAAGAGCGGCTACACCTTC. It translates to CASSLPGKSGYTF.

The CDR3 loop is CASSVDRGSSPLHF. CDR3 coding DNA: TGTGCCAGTAGTGTCGACAGGGGAAGTTCACCCCTCCACTTT. The rearrangement joins TRBV19 to TRBJ1-6; 8 positions agree with TRBD1. The junction had 6 bases not matched to a gene; V was cut back by 5 bases and J by 9 bases. From germline, CDR1 is LNHDA and CDR2 SQIVND (reference sequence). The CDR3 sequence is 14 residues long.

The gene calls are TRBV6-1 and TRBJ1-2; 7 bases agree with TRBD1. Germline V gives CDR1 MNHNS, CDR2 SASEGT. This CDR3 is built from 15 residues. Losses at the gene ends were 2 bases for V and 7 bases for J; bases not matched to a gene: 10. CDR3 in DNA: TGTGCCAGCAGTGAACCGGGACAGATGTCTGTTGGCTACACCTTC. It specifies CASSEPGQMSVGYTF.

This clone was picked up one time. The chain is built from TRBV10-3 and TRBJ2-7; TRBD1 matches at 9 bases. Germline assignment: CDR1 ENHRY and CDR2 SYGVKD. The CDR3 covers 15 residues. Unmatched junction bases numbered 6, after V lost 3 bases and J lost 3 bases. In DNA form, the CDR3 reads TGTGCCATCAGTGATACGGGACAGGGTGTCTACGAGCAGTACTTC. Its translation: CAISDTGQGVYEQYF.

The chain carries TRBV14 and TRBJ2-5; TRBD1 might be the D (5 bases). Between the trimmed V and J ends, which lost 0 bases and 3 bases, there was a span of 11 bases. Germline CDR1 is SGHDN and CDR2 is FVKESK. The CDR3 is made up of 15 amino acids. DNA of the CDR3: TGTGCCAGCAGCCAAGATCTGGGCAGGGAAGAGACCCAGTACTTC. This codes for CASSQDLGREETQYF.

The rearrangement links TRBV5-1 to TRBJ2-7; unclear D gene. This CDR3 has 14 residues. The ends were cut back, 7 bases at V and 2 bases at J, with 16 bases in the middle. Germline CDR1 and CDR2: SGHRS and YFSETQ. CDR3 protein: CASGVQGSPYEQYF. The CDR3 region has the DNA TGCGCCAGCGGAGTGCAAGGCTCCCCCTACGAGCAGTACTTC.

The chain combines TRBV5-8 with TRBJ1-1; D perhaps matches TRBD1 (6 bases). CDR1 is SGHTS, CDR2 YDEGEE, per germline. V was trimmed by 1 base and J by 4 bases, leaving 17 bases between them. This CDR3 has 16 residues. The CDR3 is CASSLFREGGVTEAFF. The DNA for the CDR3 is TGTGCCAGCAGCTTGTTTAGAGAAGGGGGAGTCACTGAAGCTTTCTTT.

The V and J genes are TRBV6-5 and TRBJ2-7; D may be TRBD1 (6 bases). Trimming stripped 10 bases from V and 2 bases from J, with 12 bases between. The CDR3 is 12 residues long. Germline CDR1 reads MNHEY; CDR2 reads SVGAGI. CDR3 loop: CATNRDTYEQYF. For the CDR3, the DNA is TGTGCCACCAACAGGGACACCTACGAGCAGTACTTC.

This clone was observed a few times. V gene TRBV11-1 combines with J gene TRBJ1-1; the match to TRBD1 covers 7 bases. Per germline, CDR1 SGHAT and CDR2 FQDESV (reference sequence). Unmatched junction bases numbered 5, after V lost 6 bases and J lost 1 base. The CDR3 consists of 14 residues. CDR3 amino acids: CASRSTGTNTEAFF. CDR3 DNA sequence: TGTGCCAGCAGATCGACAGGGACGAACACTGAAGCTTTCTTT.

The V gene is TRBV6-2 or TRBV6-3, the J gene TRBJ2-1, with 10 bases lining up with TRBD1. The CDR3 has 17 amino acids. The germline gives CDR1 MNHEY, CDR2 SVGEGT. V was pared by 1 base and J by 1 base, with 4 bases of the junction left unmatched. DNA of the CDR3: TGTGCCAGCAGTTACTTTTGGGGACAGGGGTCCTACAATGAGCAGTTCTTC. Translation: CASSYFWGQGSYNEQFF.

The chain has TRBV5-1 and TRBJ2-7; D is perhaps TRBD2 (6 bases). V lost 3 bases to trimming and J lost 4 bases, with 11 bases between them. The CDR3 consists of 13 residues. Germline V gene lookup returns CDR1 SGHRS and CDR2 YFSETQ. The CDR3 nucleotides read TGCGCCAGCAGCTGGGGACGGGAGTACGAGCAGTACTTC. Amino acid sequence: CASSWGREYEQYF.

The chain carries TRBV19 and TRBJ2-7; the match to TRBD2 covers 8 bases. Losses at the gene ends were 2 bases for V and 4 bases for J; bases not matched to a gene: 7. The CDR3 is made up of 15 amino acids. Germline CDR1 is LNHDA and CDR2 is SQIVND (reference sequence). CDR3 loop: CASSIMSGGVYEQYF. Here the CDR3 DNA reads TGTGCCAGTAGTATAATGAGCGGGGGTGTTTACGAGCAGTACTTC.